One and the same sample provided the 31 T cell receptor beta chains below, sequenced in a study of CD8+ T cells in alopecia areata. Noted treatment: oral pan-JAK inhibitor, 5-10 mg twice daily. TCR sequencing used cDNA made by reverse transcription of extracted RNA. The table came from immunoSEQ multiplex PCR; TCRdb's copy has only in-frame clones and leaves some out. The profile shows 200,000 or so clones, roughly 60% of them singletons. Sample: CD4+ T cells sorted from blood, taken at week 24, from a patient treated with tofacitinib. Receptors originate from a human donor with alopecia areata.

This sequence joins TRBV4-1 and TRBJ1-2, with 9 nucleotides matching TRBD1. V trimming: 1 base; J trimming: 4 bases; junction bases outside the gene matches: 4. Germline V lookup: CDR1 MGHRA, CDR2 YSYEKL. The CDR3 consists of 15 residues. This chain's CDR3 is CASSQVMTGGYGYTF. The CDR3 DNA reads TGCGCCAGCAGCCAAGTAATGACAGGGGGCTATGGCTACACCTTC.

Notes on this clone: A read error may account for a junction end that differs from germline. This sequence joins TRBV6-6 and TRBJ2-5; no firm D call. CDR3 length equals 13 residues. CDR1 and CDR2 (germline): MNHNY, SVGAGI (reference sequence). CDR3 amino acids: CASSGQTEETQYF. CDR3 DNA sequence: TGCGCCAGCAGTGGCCAGACGGAAGAGACCCAGTACTTC.

The V gene is TRBV30, the J gene TRBJ2-3; 10 bases match TRBD2. This CDR3 is 16 amino acids long. The germline gives CDR1 GTSNPN, CDR2 SVGIG (reference sequence). The junction had 9 bases not matched to a gene; V was cut back by 1 base and J by 5 bases. The CDR3 coding sequence is TGTGCCTGGAGTGGCGGACTAGCGGTTTTGTTAGATACGCAGTATTTT. It yields the protein CAWSGGLAVLLDTQYF.

This rearrangement joins TRBV25-1 to TRBJ2-1, with 7 bases that match TRBD2. Looked up from germline, CDR1 is MGHDK and CDR2 is SYGVNS. CDR3 size: 13 residues. V dropped 5 bases and J dropped 8; count of bases not matched to a gene: 6. Here the CDR3 DNA reads TGTGCCAGCAGTCAAGGGACTACCTATGAGCAGTTCTTC. This encodes CASSQGTTYEQFF.

This clone was counted between two and nine times. The chain employs TRBV29-1 and TRBJ2-2; D is possibly TRBD1 or TRBD2 (5 bases each). Germline V gives CDR1 SQVTM, CDR2 ANQGSEA. This CDR3 is built from 14 residues. Trimming took off 6 bases at V and 1 base at J, with 12 bases between the two ends. This CDR3 is CSVELGVNTGELFF. The DNA of the CDR3 is TGCAGCGTCGAACTGGGGGTGAACACCGGGGAGCTGTTTTTT.

The CDR3 nucleotides read TGCAGCGCTGCCCGAGGGGGGCGTGAGACTGAAGCTTTCTTT. Protein sequence: CSAARGGRETEAFF. This chain connects TRBV29-1 to TRBJ1-1, with a weak D call TRBD1 (6 bases). The V and J ends lost 7 bases and 5 bases respectively, with 20 bases between them. Per germline, CDR1 SQVTM and CDR2 ANQGSEA. The CDR3 loop spans 14 amino acids.

The CDR3: CASSLYRGETQYF. CDR3 DNA: TGTGCCAGCAGCCTCTACCGCGGGGAGACCCAGTACTTC. The rearrangement links TRBV5-4 to TRBJ2-5; TRBD2 is a possible D gene (5 bases). The CDR3 is 13 amino acids. V was pared by 4 bases and J by 5 bases, with 12 bases between. CDR1 SGHNT and CDR2 YYREEE come from the germline V gene (reference sequence).

This chain's CDR3 is CASSPFEGSEGYTF. For the CDR3, the DNA is TGTGCCAGCAGTCCTTTCGAGGGGTCGGAGGGCTACACCTTC. The chain joins TRBV2 to TRBJ1-2; D perhaps matches TRBD1 (5 bases). Germline V gives CDR1 SNHLY, CDR2 FYNNEI. Deletions cut 5 bases from V and 8 bases from J, with 18 bases between. The CDR3 is made up of 14 amino acids.

The J gene is TRBJ2-3, the V gene TRBV5-1; 9 bases are shared with TRBD1. The CDR3 has 15 residues. Trimming took 3 bases from V and 2 from J; bases not matched to a gene: 4. The germline V gene encodes CDR1 SGHRS and CDR2 YFSETQ. The chain's CDR3 is CASSSRDRATDTQYF. The DNA of the CDR3 is TGCGCCAGCAGCTCCCGGGACAGGGCCACAGATACGCAGTATTTT. Combining the CDR3 with reference TRBV5-1 and TRBJ2-3 gives the whole variable domain KAGVTQTPRYLIKTRGQQVTLSCSPISGHRSVSWYQQTPGQGLQFLFEYFSETQRNKGNFPGRFSGRQFSNSRSEMNVSTLELGDSALYLCASSSRDRATDTQYFGPGTRLTVL.

This rearrangement joins TRBV29-1 to TRBJ2-1; 8 nucleotides line up with TRBD1. CDR1 is SQVTM and CDR2 is ANQGSEA in the germline V gene. The length of the CDR3 is 14 residues. V dropped 2 bases and J dropped 7; count of bases not matched to a gene: 7. Here the CDR3 DNA reads TGCAGCGTTGAACAGGACAGGGATTGGAATGAGCAGTTCTTC. Translating gives CSVEQDRDWNEQFF.

This rearrangement joins TRBV30 to TRBJ2-7; maybe TRBD1 (5 bases). V dropped 2 bases and J dropped 0 bases, with 11 bases sitting between them. CDR3 length: 14 residues. Germline-derived CDR1 and CDR2 are GTSNPN and SVGIG (reference sequence). CDR3 DNA: TGTGCCTGGAGTATCCGACAGAGCTCCTACGAGCAGTACTTC. Translating it yields CAWSIRQSSYEQYF.

The gene calls are TRBV5-1 and TRBJ1-2; 9 nucleotides align to TRBD1. There are 15 residues in the CDR3. Germline V lookup: CDR1 SGHRS, CDR2 YFSETQ. Trimming took 0 bases from V and 5 from J; bases not matched to a gene: 5. CDR3 region: CASSLEGQGLYGYTF. The CDR3 DNA follows: TGCGCCAGCAGCTTGGAGGGACAGGGATTGTATGGCTACACCTTC.

V usage is TRBV7-2 and J usage is TRBJ1-1, with D hard to call. Germline V gene sequence: CDR1 SGHTA, CDR2 FQGNSA. The length of the CDR3 is 11 residues. V was cut by 7 bases and J by 2 bases, with 5 bases left in between. This CDR3 is CASTPNTEAFF. CDR3 DNA: TGTGCCAGCACCCCAAACACTGAAGCTTTCTTT.

This clone has only a few counts. V usage is TRBV10-2 and J usage is TRBJ2-3; 7 positions agree with TRBD2. The CDR3 extends over 16 amino acids. Germline CDR1 and CDR2: WSHSY and SAAADI. V was clipped by 0 bases and J by 3 bases; unmatched bases: 6. In DNA, the CDR3 is TGCGCCAGCAGTGAGTCGTGGCTAGCGGAGACAGATACGCAGTATTTT. As protein: CASSESWLAETDTQYF.

Written as DNA, the CDR3 is TGTGCCAGCAGCAGCAGGGGCACTGAAGCTTTCTTT. Protein: CASSSRGTEAFF. V usage is TRBV6-1 and J usage is TRBJ1-1, with D perhaps TRBD1 (6 bases). V was clipped by 6 bases and J by 4 bases, with 9 bases between them. This CDR3 comprises 12 residues. Germline assignment: CDR1 MNHNS and CDR2 SASEGT.

The J gene is TRBJ2-7, the V gene TRBV30; 9 bases agree with TRBD1. CDR1 and CDR2 (germline): GTSNPN, SVGIG (reference sequence). The CDR3 is made up of 14 amino acids. CDR3 in amino acids: CGVSRTGDFYEQYF. The CDR3 region has the DNA TGTGGCGTGTCCAGGACAGGGGACTTCTACGAGCAGTACTTC.

This sequence joins TRBV9 and TRBJ2-2; D may be TRBD1 (5 bases). Germline V gives CDR1 SGDLS, CDR2 YYNGEE. This CDR3 region has 13 residues. With 4 bases removed from V and 1 base from J, the gap between germline ends came to 5 bases. The CDR3 here is CASSTGNTGELFF. CDR3 coding DNA: TGTGCCAGCAGCACAGGGAACACCGGGGAGCTGTTTTTT.

The chain combines TRBV5-6 with TRBJ2-1, with TRBD2 identical over 9 bases. CDR1 is SGHDT and CDR2 is YYEEEE in the germline V gene. The CDR3 is 17 residues long. V dropped 1 base and J dropped 4; count of bases not matched to a gene: 9. The CDR3: CASSLLTGTSRYNEQFF. CDR3 in DNA: TGTGCCAGCAGCTTGTTAACGGGGACTAGCAGATACAATGAGCAGTTCTTC.

This clone turned up a few times. The V and J genes are TRBV29-1 and TRBJ2-3; D perhaps matches TRBD2 (6 bases). V was shortened by 7 bases and J by 4 bases, with 24 bases between the two germline ends. This CDR3 spans 16 amino acids. In germline, CDR1 is SQVTM, CDR2 ANQGSEA. The CDR3 here is CSARSFPGVVPDTQYF. CDR3 coding DNA: TGCAGCGCCAGATCCTTTCCGGGAGTGGTTCCAGATACGCAGTATTTT.

This clone was seen a handful of times. This sequence joins TRBV7-2 and TRBJ2-1; 8 positions agree with TRBD1. Looked up from germline, CDR1 is SGHTA and CDR2 is FQGNSA. Unmatched junction bases numbered 12, after V lost 5 bases and J lost 9 bases. CDR3 length: 15 residues. The CDR3 sequence: CASSLGQDLWSEQFF. The CDR3 DNA reads as TGTGCCAGCAGCCTGGGACAGGACTTATGGAGTGAGCAGTTCTTC.

This chain uses TRBV5-6 with TRBJ1-5; 7 bases line up with TRBD1. The CDR3 runs to 15 residues. V was clipped by 5 bases and J by 1 base; unmatched bases: 6. Germline values: CDR1 SGHDT, CDR2 YYEEEE. Here the CDR3 reads CASRRQGYSNQPQHF. Written as DNA, the CDR3 is TGTGCCAGCAGAAGACAGGGATACAGCAATCAGCCCCAGCATTTT.

This sequence joins TRBV6-5 and TRBJ2-7, with 8 bases that match TRBD1. V lost 4 bases, J lost 0 bases, and 5 bases stayed unmatched. Germline V gene lookup returns CDR1 MNHEY and CDR2 SVGAGI. This CDR3 is built from 15 residues. The CDR3 sequence is CASSSPGQVSYEQYF. DNA for the CDR3: TGTGCCAGCAGTTCACCGGGACAGGTCTCCTACGAGCAGTACTTC.

The rearrangement uses TRBV15 and TRBJ2-2, with a weak D call TRBD1 (5 bases). The germline V and J ends were trimmed by 3 bases and 2 bases, with 7 bases remaining between them. There are 14 residues in the CDR3. CDR1 LNHNV and CDR2 YYDKDF come from the germline V gene (reference sequence). In nucleotides, the CDR3 is TGTGCCACCAGCAGGGACAAAAACACCGGGGAGCTGTTTTTT. Protein product: CATSRDKNTGELFF.

The CDR3 here is CASSPQTRVNTEAFF. The CDR3 coding sequence is TGTGCCAGCAGTCCGCAGACCCGGGTGAACACTGAAGCTTTCTTT. The chain links TRBV28 to TRBJ1-1; D remains unclear. CDR3 size: 15 residues. The germline CDR1 and CDR2 sequences are MDHEN and SYDVKM. V was clipped by 5 bases and J by 0 bases, with 13 bases between them.

The V gene is TRBV5-6, the J gene TRBJ1-6; no clear D gene. V lost 5 bases and J lost 7, with 13 bases in between. CDR1 is SGHDT and CDR2 is YYEEEE in the germline V gene. The CDR3 extends over 14 amino acids. This CDR3 reads CASSYSVGNSPLHF. In nucleotides, the CDR3 is TGTGCCAGCAGTTACTCAGTGGGGAATTCACCCCTCCACTTT. Together with reference TRBV5-6 and TRBJ1-6, the CDR3 gives the full variable domain: DAGVTQSPTHLIKTRGQQVTLRCSPKSGHDTVSWYQQALGQGPQFIFQYYEEEERQRGNFPDRFSGHQFPNYSSELNVNALLLGDSALYLCASSYSVGNSPLHFGNGTRLTVT.

This clone was detected a few times. The chain employs TRBV30 and TRBJ1-2, with TRBD1 matching over 7 bases. V lost 6 bases, J lost 2 bases, and 3 bases stayed unmatched. There are 12 residues in the CDR3. The germline gives CDR1 GTSNPN, CDR2 SVGIG (reference sequence). CDR3 in amino acids: CACDRDNYGYTF. As DNA, the CDR3 is TGTGCCTGCGACAGGGACAACTATGGCTACACCTTC.

The chain carries TRBV25-1 and TRBJ2-5; 7 nucleotides line up with TRBD1. This CDR3 has 13 amino acids. From germline, CDR1 is MGHDK and CDR2 SYGVNS. V gave up 3 bases and J gave up 6 bases; unmatched junction bases: 4. The CDR3 loop reads CASSENRGKTQYF. The CDR3, as DNA: TGTGCCAGCAGTGAGAACAGGGGAAAGACCCAGTACTTC.

The V gene is TRBV29-1, the J gene TRBJ2-7; tentative D call: TRBD2 (5 bases). The CDR3 spans 11 residues. CDR1 SQVTM and CDR2 ANQGSEA come from the germline V gene. Trimming pared 8 bases from V and 5 bases from J, leaving 13 bases between. Here the CDR3 reads CSSGVGDEQYF. In DNA form, the CDR3 reads TGCAGCTCCGGGGTTGGGGACGAGCAGTACTTC.

This clone turned up a few times. The genes are TRBV19 and TRBJ2-1, with D possibly being TRBD2 (5 bases). The germline gives CDR1 LNHDA, CDR2 SQIVND (reference sequence). The V end lost 7 bases, the J end lost 8 bases, and 18 bases lay between the germline ends. The CDR3 extends over 14 amino acids. The CDR3 region is CASMGREKRYEQFF. Written as DNA, the CDR3 is TGTGCCAGTATGGGGAGAGAAAAGAGGTATGAGCAGTTCTTC.

The J gene is TRBJ2-5, the V gene TRBV6-1, with TRBD2 matching over 12 bases. CDR1 and CDR2 from the germline V gene are MNHNS and SASEGT. V shed 7 bases and J 5 bases; nucleotides not matched to a gene: 5. There are 14 residues in the CDR3. CDR3 loop: CASIRLAGVETQYF. CDR3 coding DNA: TGTGCCAGCATAAGACTAGCGGGAGTGGAGACCCAGTACTTC.

V usage is TRBV18 and J usage is TRBJ2-4; 7 bases agree with TRBD2. The CDR3 is made up of 16 amino acids. V shed 0 bases and J 6 bases; nucleotides not matched to a gene: 8. CDR1 and CDR2 from the germline V gene are KGHSH and LQKENI. CDR3 in DNA: TGTGCCAGCTCACCACCGGGACTAAGAGGCGGAAACATTCAGTACTTC. Translating it yields CASSPPGLRGGNIQYF.